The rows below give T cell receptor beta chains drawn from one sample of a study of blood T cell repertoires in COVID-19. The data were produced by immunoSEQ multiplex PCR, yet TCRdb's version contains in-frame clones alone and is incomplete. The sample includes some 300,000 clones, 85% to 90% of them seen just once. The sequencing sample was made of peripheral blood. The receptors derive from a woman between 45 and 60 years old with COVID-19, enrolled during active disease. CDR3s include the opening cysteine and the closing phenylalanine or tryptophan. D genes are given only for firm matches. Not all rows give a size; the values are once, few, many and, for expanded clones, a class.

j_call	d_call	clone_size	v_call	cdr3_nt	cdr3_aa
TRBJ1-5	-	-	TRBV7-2	TGTGCCAGCAGCTTAGACCCGGGTAATCAGCCCCAGCATTTT	CASSLDPGNQPQHF
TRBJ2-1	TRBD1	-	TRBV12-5	TGTGCTAGTGGTTTGCACACAGGGGCCCCAAGCTCCTACAATGAGCAGTTCTTC	CASGLHTGAPSSYNEQFF
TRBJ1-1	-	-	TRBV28	TGTGCCAGCAGTTGGGCTGTCACTGAAGCTTTCTTT	CASSWAVTEAFF
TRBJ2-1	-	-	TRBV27	TGTGCCAGCAGCTCAGCGGACAGCTCCTACAATGAGCAGTTCTTC	CASSSADSSYNEQFF
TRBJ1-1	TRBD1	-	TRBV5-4	TGTGCCAGCAGCCCCACAGGGGCCAGAACTGAAGCTTTCTTT	CASSPTGARTEAFF
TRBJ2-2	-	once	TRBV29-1	TGCAGCGTAGAGGGGGAGACCGGGGAGCTGTTTTTT	CSVEGETGELFF
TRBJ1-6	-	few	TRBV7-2	TGTGCCAGCAGCCAGGACAGTGCAGATAGCTCACCCCTCCACTTT	CASSQDSADSSPLHF
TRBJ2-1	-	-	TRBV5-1	TGCGCCAGCAGCTTGGAGACTAGGTTGTTCTTC	CASSLETRLFF
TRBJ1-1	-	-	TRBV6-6	TGTGCCAGCAGTACCGACAGGAACACTGAAGCTTTCTTT	CASSTDRNTEAFF
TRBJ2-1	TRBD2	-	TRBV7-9	TGTGCCAGCAGCCCCGCGTTAGGGGAGGGGCCCTACAATGAGCAGTTCTTC	CASSPALGEGPYNEQFF
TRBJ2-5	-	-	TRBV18	TGTGCCAGCTCACCACCGAACTCCGGCACACCGGGGGCCCAGTACTTC	CASSPPNSGTPGAQYF
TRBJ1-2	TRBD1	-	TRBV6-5	TGTGCCAGCAGTTCGGACAGGGTAGAAGCTAACTATGGCTACACCTTC	CASSSDRVEANYGYTF
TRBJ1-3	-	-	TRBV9	TGTGCCAGCCGGGAGTACTCTGGAAACACCATATATTTT	CASREYSGNTIYF
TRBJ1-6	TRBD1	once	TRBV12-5	TGTGCTAGTGGTTTCGGACAGGGGGCTTCACCCCTCCACTTT	CASGFGQGASPLHF
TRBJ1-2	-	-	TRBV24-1	TGTGCCACCAGTGATGGGAACCCAGGGGACGAGGGCTACACCTTC	CATSDGNPGDEGYTF
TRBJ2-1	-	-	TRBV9	TGTGCCAGCAGCGTAGAGCTAACCAATGAGCAGTTCTTC	CASSVELTNEQFF
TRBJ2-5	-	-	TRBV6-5	TGTGCCAGCATGGGCCAAGCTGAGACCCAGTACTTC	CASMGQAETQYF